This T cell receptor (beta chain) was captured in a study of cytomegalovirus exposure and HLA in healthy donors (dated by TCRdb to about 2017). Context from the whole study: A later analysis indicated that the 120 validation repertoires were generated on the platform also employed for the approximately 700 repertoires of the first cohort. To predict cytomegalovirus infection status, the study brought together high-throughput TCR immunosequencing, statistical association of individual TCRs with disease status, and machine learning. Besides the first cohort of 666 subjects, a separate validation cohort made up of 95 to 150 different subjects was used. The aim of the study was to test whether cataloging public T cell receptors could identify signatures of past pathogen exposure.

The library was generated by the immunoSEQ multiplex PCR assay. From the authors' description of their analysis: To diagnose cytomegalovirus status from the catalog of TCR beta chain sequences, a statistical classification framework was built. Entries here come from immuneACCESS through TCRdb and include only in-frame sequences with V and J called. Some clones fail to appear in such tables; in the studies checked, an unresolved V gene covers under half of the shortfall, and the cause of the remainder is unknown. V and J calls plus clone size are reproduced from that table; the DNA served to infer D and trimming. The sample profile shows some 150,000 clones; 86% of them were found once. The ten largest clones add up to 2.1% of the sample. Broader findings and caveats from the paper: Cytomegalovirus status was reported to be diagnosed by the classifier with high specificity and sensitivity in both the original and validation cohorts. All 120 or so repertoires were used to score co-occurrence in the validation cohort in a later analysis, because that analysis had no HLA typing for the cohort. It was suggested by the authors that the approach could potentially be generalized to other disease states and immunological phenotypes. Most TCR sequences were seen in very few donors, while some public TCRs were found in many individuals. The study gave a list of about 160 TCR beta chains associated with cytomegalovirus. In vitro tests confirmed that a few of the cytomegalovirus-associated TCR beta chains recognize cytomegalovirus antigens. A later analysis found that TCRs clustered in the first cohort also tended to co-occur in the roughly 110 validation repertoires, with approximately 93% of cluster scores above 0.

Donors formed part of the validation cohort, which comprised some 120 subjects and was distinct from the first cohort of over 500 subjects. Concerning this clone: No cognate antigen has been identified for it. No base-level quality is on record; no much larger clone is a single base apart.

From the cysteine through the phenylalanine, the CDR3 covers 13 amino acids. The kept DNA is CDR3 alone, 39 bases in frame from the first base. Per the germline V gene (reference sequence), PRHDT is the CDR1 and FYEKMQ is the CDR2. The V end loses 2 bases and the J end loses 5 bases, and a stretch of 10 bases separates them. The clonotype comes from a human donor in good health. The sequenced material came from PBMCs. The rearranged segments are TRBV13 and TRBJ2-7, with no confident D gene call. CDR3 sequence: CASSLLSQHEQYF. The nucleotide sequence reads TGTGCCAGCAGCTTATTGTCACAACACGAGCAGTACTTC.